Each of the 12 T cell receptor beta chains below was sequenced from the same sample in a study of cytomegalovirus exposure and HLA in healthy donors. With 60 Vbeta and 13 Jbeta primers, the PCR was carried out. Repertoires were generated with immunoSEQ multiplex PCR, while TCRdb's copy carries only in-frame clones and drops some. The sample lists about 130,000 clones, roughly 79% occurring once. The sample was PBMCs. The source is a woman between 50 and 59 years old in good health and CMV-seronegative.

This chain uses TRBV15 with TRBJ2-7; D not resolved. Trimming left V 0 bases short and J 5 bases short, with 8 bases between. The CDR3 consists of 13 residues. Germline CDR1 LNHNV, CDR2 YYDKDF (reference sequence). For the CDR3, the DNA is TGTGCCACCAGCAGAGATCTTCGGGACGAGCAGTACTTC. Translated, it gives CATSRDLRDEQYF.

The chain carries TRBV4-3 and TRBJ2-7; TRBD2 matches at 8 bases. The CDR3 spans 17 residues. Germline V CDR1 and CDR2: LGHNA, YSLEER. After removal of 0 bases from V and 3 bases from J, the junction contained 10 bases not matched to a gene. This CDR3 is CASSQDSPRGGVYEQYF. The CDR3 DNA reads TGCGCCAGCAGCCAAGATTCGCCCCGGGGGGGTGTCTACGAGCAGTACTTC.

For this clone: A read error may account for a junction end that differs from germline. This chain connects TRBV23-1 to TRBJ2-1; 15 bases match TRBD2. TRBV23-1 is reported as an ORF; its role is uncertain. There are 15 residues in the CDR3. The CDR3 sequence: CASSPPGLAGGRGVF. The CDR3 DNA reads as TGCGCCAGCTCACCCCCGGGACTAGCGGGAGGCCGTGGAGTCTTC.

This clone was detected only a few times. The V and J genes are TRBV7-9 and TRBJ2-1; 8 bases align to TRBD2. V shed 5 bases and J 5 bases; nucleotides not matched to a gene: 11. The CDR3 sequence is 16 residues long. Germline V gives CDR1 SEHNR, CDR2 FQNEAQ (reference sequence). CDR3 sequence: CASSGKGTRGDNEQFF. In DNA, the CDR3 is TGTGCCAGCAGCGGGAAGGGGACTAGGGGGGACAATGAGCAGTTCTTC.

The V call is TRBV19, the J call TRBJ1-4; no reliable D call. V was cut by 3 bases and J by 8 bases, with 10 bases left in between. CDR1 is LNHDA, CDR2 SQIVND, per germline (reference sequence). The CDR3 runs to 13 residues. CDR3 region: CASSILGSEKLFF. The DNA for the CDR3 is TGTGCCAGTAGTATTTTGGGTAGCGAAAAACTGTTTTTT.

J is TRBJ2-6 and V is TRBV6-4; 10 bases are shared with TRBD2. Trimming cost V 4 bases and J 0 bases; bases outside gene matches: 0. The CDR3 consists of 16 residues. Per germline, CDR1 MRHNA and CDR2 SNTAGT. This chain's CDR3 is CASSASGSSGANVLTF. The CDR3 DNA reads as TGTGCCAGCAGTGCTAGCGGGAGCTCTGGGGCCAACGTCCTGACTTTC.

The rearrangement uses TRBV5-1 and TRBJ1-4; 9 positions match TRBD1. V dropped 5 bases and J dropped 7; count of bases not matched to a gene: 9. Germline V gives CDR1 SGHRS, CDR2 YFSETQ. This CDR3 has 15 amino acids. The CDR3 loop is CASSVQGALGEKLFF. CDR3 coding DNA: TGCGCCAGCAGTGTACAGGGGGCGCTAGGTGAAAAACTGTTTTTT.

This clone was counted once. CDR3 protein: CASSLATGNEQYF. Written as DNA, the CDR3 is TGTGCCAGCAGCTTGGCGACAGGAAACGAGCAGTACTTC. The gene calls are TRBV7-9 and TRBJ2-7; D possibly corresponds to TRBD1 (6 bases). Trimming took off 3 bases at V and 5 bases at J, with 11 bases between the two ends. This CDR3 spans 13 amino acids. Germline values: CDR1 SEHNR, CDR2 FQNEAQ (reference sequence).

This clone came up once. The rearrangement uses TRBV19 and TRBJ2-2; D perhaps matches TRBD2 (7 bases). Trimming stripped 8 bases from V and 2 bases from J, with 15 bases between. CDR1 LNHDA and CDR2 SQIVND come from the germline V gene (reference sequence). CDR3 length equals 15 residues. The CDR3 nucleotides are TGTGCCAGTGGGAGGGGGACTTTCAACACCGGGGAGCTGTTTTTT. Its translation: CASGRGTFNTGELFF. The variable domain in full, completed from reference TRBV19 and TRBJ2-2, reads DGGITQSPKYLFRKEGQNVTLSCEQNLNHDAMYWYRQDPGQGLRLIYYSQIVNDFQKGDIAEGYSVSREKKESFPLTVTSAQKNPTAFYLCASGRGTFNTGELFFGEGSRLTVL.

This clone appeared once. V is TRBV25-1 and J is TRBJ2-3; 10 bases are a match to TRBD1. Germline assignment: CDR1 MGHDK and CDR2 SYGVNS. The CDR3 is 14 residues long. The J segment lost 7 bases and the V segment lost 5 bases, leaving 6 bases of the junction unmatched. The CDR3 protein is CASSSDRGRNTQYF. Here the CDR3 DNA reads TGTGCCAGCAGTTCCGACAGGGGGCGGAATACGCAGTATTTT.

The chain couples TRBV1 to TRBJ2-5; the table names TRBD2, a call not compared with the DNA. TRBV1 is flagged as a pseudogene. The CDR3 covers 13 residues. CDR3: CTSSLAGEETQYF. DNA of the CDR3: TGCACCAGCAGCCTAGCGGGAGAAGAGACCCAGTACTTC.

This clone was seen more than once but under ten times. This chain uses TRBV27 with TRBJ1-5; no firm D call. Trimming removed 0 bases from V and 1 base from J, with 7 bases in between. The CDR3 totals 15 residues. Germline lookup yields CDR1 MNHEY and CDR2 SMNVEV (reference sequence). This CDR3 reads CASSLSRASNQPQHF. The CDR3 bases are TGTGCCAGCAGTTTATCGCGGGCCAGCAATCAGCCCCAGCATTTT.